This TCR beta chain was retrieved from a study of identical twins. The study's findings and limits: Analyses of zero insertions could be partly confounded by invariant MAIT and iNKT cells.

The donors were all healthy and Caucasian. Per the germline V gene, CDR1 is SGHRS and CDR2 is YFSETQ. Deletions cut 0 bases from V and 7 bases from J, with 14 bases between. This CDR3 region has 15 residues. Remarks on this clonotype: Its antigen is as yet unknown.

Template switching (which added a universal primer site) was used, and cDNA carried unique molecular identifiers. Using its own MiXCR run on the 5' RACE reads, TCRdb lists one record per CDR3 protein. The table has 700,000 or so distinct CDR3 sequences, under 9% seen once. This sample was also put to use in a study of yellow fever vaccine responses in identical twins.

The TCR was taken from a woman aged 18 to 35 in good health. Sequenced input: PBMCs. The rearrangement joins TRBV5-1 to TRBJ2-1, with D tentatively TRBD1 (5 bases). Here the CDR3 DNA reads TGCGCCAGCAGCTTGGGGCAGGGTTGGTTGAATGAGCAGTTCTTC. It codes for CASSLGQGWLNEQFF.